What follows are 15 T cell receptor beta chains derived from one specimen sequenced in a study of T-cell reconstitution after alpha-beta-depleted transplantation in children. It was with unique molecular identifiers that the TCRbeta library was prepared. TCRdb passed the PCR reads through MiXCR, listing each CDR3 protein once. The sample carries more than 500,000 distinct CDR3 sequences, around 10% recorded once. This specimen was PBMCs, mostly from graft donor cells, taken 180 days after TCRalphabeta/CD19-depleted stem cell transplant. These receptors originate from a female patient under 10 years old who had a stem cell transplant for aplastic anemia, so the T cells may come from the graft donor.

DNA of the CDR3: TGCGCCAGCAGCCAAGATTCAGGGACCGGCTACAATGAGCAGTTCTTC. Translation gives CASSQDSGTGYNEQFF. This chain connects TRBV4-3 to TRBJ2-1; D tentatively fits TRBD1 or TRBD2 (5 bases each). The V end was cut by 0 bases, the J end by 3 bases, with 12 bases between. The CDR3 is made up of 16 amino acids. Per germline, CDR1 LGHNA and CDR2 YSLEER.

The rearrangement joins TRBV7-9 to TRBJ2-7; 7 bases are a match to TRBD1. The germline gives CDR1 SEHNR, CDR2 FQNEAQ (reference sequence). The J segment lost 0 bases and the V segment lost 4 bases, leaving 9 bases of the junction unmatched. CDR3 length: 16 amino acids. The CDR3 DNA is TGTGCCAGCAGCTCCTCTACAGGGGTTGGCTCCTACGAGCAGTACTTC. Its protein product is CASSSSTGVGSYEQYF.

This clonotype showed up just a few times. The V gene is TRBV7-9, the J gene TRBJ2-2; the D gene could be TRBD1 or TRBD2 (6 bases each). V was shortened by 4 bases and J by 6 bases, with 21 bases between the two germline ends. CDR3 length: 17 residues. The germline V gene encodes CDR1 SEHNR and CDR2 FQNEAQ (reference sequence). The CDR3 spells CASSSAVQGGTAGELFF. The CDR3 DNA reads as TGTGCCAGCAGCTCGGCTGTACAGGGAGGAACGGCCGGGGAGCTGTTTTTT.

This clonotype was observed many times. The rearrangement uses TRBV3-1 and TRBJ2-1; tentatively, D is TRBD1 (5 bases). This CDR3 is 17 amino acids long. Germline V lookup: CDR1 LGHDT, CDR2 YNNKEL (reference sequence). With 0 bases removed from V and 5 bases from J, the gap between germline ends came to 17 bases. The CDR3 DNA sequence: TGTGCCAGCAGCCAAGATCTTGGGGCAGGGAATAACAATGAGCAGTTCTTC. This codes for CASSQDLGAGNNNEQFF.

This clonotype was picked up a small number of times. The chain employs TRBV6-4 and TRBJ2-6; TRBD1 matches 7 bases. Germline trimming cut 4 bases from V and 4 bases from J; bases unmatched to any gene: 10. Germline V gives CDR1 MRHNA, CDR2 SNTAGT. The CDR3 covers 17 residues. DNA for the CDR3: TGTGCCAGCAGTGTTTCGGCAACAGGGGTAGGGGCCAACGTCCTGACTTTC. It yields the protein CASSVSATGVGANVLTF.

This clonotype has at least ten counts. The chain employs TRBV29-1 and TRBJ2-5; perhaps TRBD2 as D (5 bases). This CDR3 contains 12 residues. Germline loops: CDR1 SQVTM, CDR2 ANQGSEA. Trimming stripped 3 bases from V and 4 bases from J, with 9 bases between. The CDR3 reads CSVDLRGETQYF. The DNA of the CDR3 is TGCAGCGTTGATTTACGGGGAGAGACCCAGTACTTC.

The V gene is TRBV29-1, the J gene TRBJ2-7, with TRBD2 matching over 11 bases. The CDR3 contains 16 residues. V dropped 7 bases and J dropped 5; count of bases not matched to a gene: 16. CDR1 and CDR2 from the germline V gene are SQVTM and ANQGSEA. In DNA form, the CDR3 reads TGCAGCGCCGATGGCTTGCTAGCGGGAGGAACCAACGAGCAGTACTTC. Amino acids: CSADGLLAGGTNEQYF.

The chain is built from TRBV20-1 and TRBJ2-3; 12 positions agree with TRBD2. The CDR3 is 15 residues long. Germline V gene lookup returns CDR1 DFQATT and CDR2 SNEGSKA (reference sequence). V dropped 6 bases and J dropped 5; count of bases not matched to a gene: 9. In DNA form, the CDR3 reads TGCAGTGCCACGAGACTAGCGGGAGCCCGAGATACGCAGTATTTT. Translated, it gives CSATRLAGARDTQYF.

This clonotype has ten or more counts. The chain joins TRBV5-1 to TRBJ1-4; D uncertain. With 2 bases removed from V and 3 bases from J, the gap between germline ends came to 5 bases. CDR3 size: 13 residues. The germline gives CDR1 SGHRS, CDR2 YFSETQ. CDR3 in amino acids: CASSFGPNEKLFF. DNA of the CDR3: TGCGCCAGCAGCTTCGGCCCTAATGAAAAACTGTTTTTT.

For the CDR3, the DNA is TGTGCCAGCAGTGATGACTGGCGGCCGCCGGATACGCAGTATTTT. Translating gives CASSDDWRPPDTQYF. The chain combines TRBV25-1 with TRBJ2-3; D call uncertain. The ends were cut back, 3 bases at V and 6 bases at J, with 16 bases in the middle. This CDR3 has 15 amino acids. Germline V gives CDR1 MGHDK, CDR2 SYGVNS.

The CDR3 here is CASSYPSSYEQYF. DNA of the CDR3: TGTGCCAGCAGTTACCCCTCCTCCTACGAGCAGTACTTC. The chain employs TRBV6-5 and TRBJ2-7, with D uncertain. Between the trimmed V and J ends, which lost 2 bases and 0 bases, there was a span of 5 bases. The CDR3 consists of 13 residues. CDR1 MNHEY and CDR2 SVGAGI come from the germline V gene.

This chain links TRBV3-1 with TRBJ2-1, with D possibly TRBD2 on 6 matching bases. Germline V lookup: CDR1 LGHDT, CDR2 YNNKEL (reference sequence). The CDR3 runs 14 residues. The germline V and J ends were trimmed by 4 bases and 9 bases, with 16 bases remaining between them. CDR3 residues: CASSLHAAGLEQFF. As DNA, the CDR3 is TGTGCCAGCAGCCTACACGCAGCGGGCCTTGAGCAGTTCTTC.

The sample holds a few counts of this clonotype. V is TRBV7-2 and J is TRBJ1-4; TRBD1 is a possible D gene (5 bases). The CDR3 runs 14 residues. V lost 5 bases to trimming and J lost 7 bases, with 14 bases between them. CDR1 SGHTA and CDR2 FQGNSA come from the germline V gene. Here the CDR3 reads CASSRGPSGEKLFF. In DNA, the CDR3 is TGTGCCAGCAGCAGGGGACCGTCTGGTGAAAAACTGTTTTTT.

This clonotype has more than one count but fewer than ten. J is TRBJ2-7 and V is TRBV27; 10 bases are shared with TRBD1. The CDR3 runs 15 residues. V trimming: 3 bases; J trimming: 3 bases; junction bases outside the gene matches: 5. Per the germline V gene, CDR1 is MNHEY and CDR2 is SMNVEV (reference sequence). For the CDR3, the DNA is TGTGCCAGCAGTTTCTCGGACAGGGGGTTCTACGAGCAGTACTTC. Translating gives CASSFSDRGFYEQYF.

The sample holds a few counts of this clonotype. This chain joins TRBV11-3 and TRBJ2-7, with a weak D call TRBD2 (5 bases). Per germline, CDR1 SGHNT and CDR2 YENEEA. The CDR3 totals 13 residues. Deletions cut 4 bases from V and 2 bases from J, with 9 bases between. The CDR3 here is CASSSGVTYEQYF. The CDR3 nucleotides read TGTGCCAGCAGCTCCGGGGTCACCTACGAGCAGTACTTC.